This T cell receptor beta chain was sequenced in a study of blood T cell repertoires in COVID-19. Study information: Samples representing acute and convalescent COVID-19 were sourced from the United States, Italy and Spain.

Repertoires were generated with immunoSEQ multiplex PCR, while TCRdb's copy carries only in-frame clones and drops some. The profile shows a few hundred thousand clones, approximately 78% of them singletons. Donors in Cohort 3 who had recovered were those with two negative PCRs, healthcare professional clearance, or resolution of their symptoms. V was cut by 0 bases and J by 7 bases, with 19 bases left in between. This CDR3 comprises 16 residues. Germline values: CDR1 SGHRS, CDR2 YFSETQ. This clonotype was sampled from a man aged 40-49 years who had recovered from COVID-19. Sequencing input: PBMCs or T cells enriched from blood (not recorded which). V and J are TRBV5-1 and TRBJ1-1; D remains unclear. CDR3 bases: TGCGCCAGCAGCTTGGCCGGGTCAGCTGAACACGGTGAAGCTTTCTTT. Protein product: CASSLAGSAEHGEAFF.